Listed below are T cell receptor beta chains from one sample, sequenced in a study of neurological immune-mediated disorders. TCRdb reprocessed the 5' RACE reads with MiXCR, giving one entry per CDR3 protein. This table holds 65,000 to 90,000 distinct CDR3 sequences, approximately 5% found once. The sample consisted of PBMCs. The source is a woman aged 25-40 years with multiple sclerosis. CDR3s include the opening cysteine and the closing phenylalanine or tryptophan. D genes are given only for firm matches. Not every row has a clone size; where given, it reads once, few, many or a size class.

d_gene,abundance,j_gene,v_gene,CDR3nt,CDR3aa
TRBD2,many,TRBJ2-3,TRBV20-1,TGCAGTGTGTATAGCGGGGGTGTAGATACGCAGTATTTT,CSVYSGGVDTQYF
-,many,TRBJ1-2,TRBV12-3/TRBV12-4,TGTGCCAGCAGTTTATCAGGTGGTGGCTACACCTTC,CASSLSGGGYTF
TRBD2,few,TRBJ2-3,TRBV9,TGTGCCAGCACGGGACGGGGGGGCCTTAGCACAGATACGCAGTATTTT,CASTGRGGLSTDTQYF
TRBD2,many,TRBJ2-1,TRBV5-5,TGTGCCAGCAGTCTTAGCGGGATGAGCTCCTACAATGAGCAGTTCTTC,CASSLSGMSSYNEQFF
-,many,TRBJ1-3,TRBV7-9,TGTGCCAGCAGCTTTTCGAAAATGGGGTACAAAGGAAACACCATATATTTT,CASSFSKMGYKGNTIYF
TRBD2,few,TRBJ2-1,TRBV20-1,TGCAGTGCGGGACTAGAAGCGGGAAACAATGAGCAGTTCTTC,CSAGLEAGNNEQFF
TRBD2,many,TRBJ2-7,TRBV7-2,TGTGCCAGCAGCTTAGCGGTAGCGGGGTACGAGCAGTACTTC,CASSLAVAGYEQYF
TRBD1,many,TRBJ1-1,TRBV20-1,TGCAGTGCTAGAGGGGCAGGACAGGGAAGAGGTACTGAAGCTTTCTTT,CSARGAGQGRGTEAFF
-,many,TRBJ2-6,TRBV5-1,TGCGCCAGCAGCTTATCGCGGTCTGGGGCCAACGTCCTGACTTTC,CASSLSRSGANVLTF
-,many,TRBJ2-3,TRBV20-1,TGCAGTGCTAGAGAGACAGTTAGCACAGATACGCAGTATTTT,CSARETVSTDTQYF
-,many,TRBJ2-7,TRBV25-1,TGTCGAGGGGGTCCCGAGCAGTACTTC,CRGGPEQYF
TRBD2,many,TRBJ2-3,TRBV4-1,TGCGCCAGCAGCCAAGAGCCTAGCGGGAGACCAGGAGATACGCAGTATTTT,CASSQEPSGRPGDTQYF
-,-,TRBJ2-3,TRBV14,TGTGCCAGCAGCCCGAGGCTGCCACTTGGAACAGATACGCAGTATTTT,CASSPRLPLGTDTQYF
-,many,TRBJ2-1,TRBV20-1,TGCAGTGCTAGAGAGTGGGTTGCCGATGAGCAGTTCTTC,CSAREWVADEQFF
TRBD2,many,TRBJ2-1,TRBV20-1,TGCAGTGCGGTAAGGGTCGGGCTAGCGGTGAATGAGCAGTTCTTC,CSAVRVGLAVNEQFF
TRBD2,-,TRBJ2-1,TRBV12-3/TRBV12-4,TGTGCCAGCAGTCAGCGGGACTCCTACAATGAGCAGTTCTTC,CASSQRDSYNEQFF
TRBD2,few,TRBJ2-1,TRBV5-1,TGCGCCAGCAGCTTGAGGACTAGCCCCGGGGATGAGCAGTTCTTC,CASSLRTSPGDEQFF
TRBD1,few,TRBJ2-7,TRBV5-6,TGTGCCAGCTCTACTGGGGCAGGGGGCGAGCAGTACTTC,CASSTGAGGEQYF
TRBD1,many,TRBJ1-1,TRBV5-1,TGCGCCAGCAGCTGGGGACAGGGCATAGACACTGAAGCTTTCTTT,CASSWGQGIDTEAFF
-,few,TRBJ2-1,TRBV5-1,TGCGCCAGCAGCTTGGGACAGTTATACAATGAGCAGTTCTTC,CASSLGQLYNEQFF
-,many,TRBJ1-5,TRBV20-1,TGCAGTGCTAGCCCAGGGGCCTCCAGTCAGCCCCAGCATTTT,CSASPGASSQPQHF
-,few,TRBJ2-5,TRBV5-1,TGCGCCAGCAGGGGACCTAGCACTCCTCAAGAGACCCAGTACTTC,CASRGPSTPQETQYF
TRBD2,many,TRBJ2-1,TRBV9,TGTGCCAGCAGCGCGGGGAGGGGTGCACCAGTATCCTACAATGAGCAGTTCTTC,CASSAGRGAPVSYNEQFF
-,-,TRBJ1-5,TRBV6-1,TGTGCCAGCAGTCAGGGAAGTGTGATTCAGCCCCAGCATTTT,CASSQGSVIQPQHF
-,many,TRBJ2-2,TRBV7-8,TGTGCGAGCATCTCGGTCCCCGACACCGGGGAGCTGTTTTTT,CASISVPDTGELFF
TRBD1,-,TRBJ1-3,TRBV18,TGTGCCAGCTCTCCCGGACAGGGCTCTGGAAACACCATATATTTT,CASSPGQGSGNTIYF
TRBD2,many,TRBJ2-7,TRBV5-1,TGCGCCAGCAGCGACAGGACTAGCGGGAGTTCCGAGCAGTACTTC,CASSDRTSGSSEQYF
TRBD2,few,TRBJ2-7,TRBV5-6,TGTGCCAGCAGCTTGGGCGGAGGGACTAGCGGCTACGAGCAGTACTTC,CASSLGGGTSGYEQYF
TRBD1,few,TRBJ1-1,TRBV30,TGTGCCTGGAGTACGACAGGGGGGACTGAAGCTTTCTTT,CAWSTTGGTEAFF
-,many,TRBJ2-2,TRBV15,TGTGCCACCGGCCAAGACTACACCGGGGAGCTGTTTTTT,CATGQDYTGELFF
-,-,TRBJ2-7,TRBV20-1,TGCAGTGCTAGGGGCAGTTCTCCCTACGAGCAGTACTTC,CSARGSSPYEQYF
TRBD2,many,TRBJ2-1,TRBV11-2,TGTGCCAGCAGCTTATCTAGCGGGGGCTTTAGCTCCTACAATGAGCAGTTCTTC,CASSLSSGGFSSYNEQFF
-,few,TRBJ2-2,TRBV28,TGTGCCAGCAGTTTTCGGGGGCTCTCCTCCGGGGAGCTGTTTTTT,CASSFRGLSSGELFF
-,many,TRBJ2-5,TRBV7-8,TGTGCCAGCAGCCACCGCGCCCAAGAGACCCAGTACTTC,CASSHRAQETQYF
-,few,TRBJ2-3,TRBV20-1,TGCAGGCCTATCCTCCCAGATACGCAGTATTTT,CRPILPDTQYF
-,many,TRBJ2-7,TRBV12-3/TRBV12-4,TGTGCCAGCAGTCCCGGGACCTTGTCGAGGGAGCAGTACTTC,CASSPGTLSREQYF
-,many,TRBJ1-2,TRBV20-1,TGCAGTTCATCCCCCCGACACTATGGCTACACCTTC,CSSSPRHYGYTF
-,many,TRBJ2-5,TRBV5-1,TGCGCCAGCAGCAAGGACGGTGACGAGACCCAGTACTTC,CASSKDGDETQYF
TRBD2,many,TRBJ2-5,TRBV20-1,TGCAGTGCTAGAGATGGGGGCGGGGGGATCCAAGAGACCCAGTACTTC,CSARDGGGGIQETQYF
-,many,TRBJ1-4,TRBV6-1,TGTGCCAGCAGAGAAGTTGCAACTAATGAAAAACTGTTTTTT,CASREVATNEKLFF
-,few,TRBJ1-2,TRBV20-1,TGCAGTGCTCGCCTGGGGGGGATCTATGGCTACACCTTC,CSARLGGIYGYTF
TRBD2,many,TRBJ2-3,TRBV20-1,TGCAGTGCTAGAGATCTATTAGGCGGGAGGACAGATACGCAGTATTTT,CSARDLLGGRTDTQYF
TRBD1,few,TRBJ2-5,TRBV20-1,TGCAGTGCGCCCACCGGGACAGACCAAGAGACCCAGTACTTC,CSAPTGTDQETQYF
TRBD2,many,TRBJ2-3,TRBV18,TGTGCCAGCTCACCAGAGGCTAGCGGAAGCACAGATACGCAGTATTTT,CASSPEASGSTDTQYF
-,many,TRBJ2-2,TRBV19,TGTGCCAGTAGTAAAACGGGGGAAGGCACCGGGGAGCTGTTTTTT,CASSKTGEGTGELFF
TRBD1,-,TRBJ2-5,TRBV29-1,TGCAGCGTTGGTCAGGGGGCCCTCCAAGAGACCCAGTACTTC,CSVGQGALQETQYF
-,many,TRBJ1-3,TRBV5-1,TGCGCCAGCAGCTCTTCCGGGACGCCAAATTCTGGAAACACCATATATTTT,CASSSSGTPNSGNTIYF
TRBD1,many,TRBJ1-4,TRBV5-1,TGCGCCAGCAGCTTGGCCGGGACAGGCGCAACTAATGAAAAACTGTTTTTT,CASSLAGTGATNEKLFF
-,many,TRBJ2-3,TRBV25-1,TGTGCCAGCAGTGATGCATATACGCAGTATTTT,CASSDAYTQYF
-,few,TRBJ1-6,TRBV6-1,TGTGCCAGCCGATACAATTCGTGGGTTAATTCAACCCTCAACTTT,CASRYNSWVNSTLNF
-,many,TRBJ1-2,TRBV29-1,TGCAGCGTAGAAAGCGGAAAGCACTATGGCTACACCTTC,CSVESGKHYGYTF
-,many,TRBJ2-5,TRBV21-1,TGTGCCAGCAGCAGGGCCTGGGGGAATCAAGAGACCCAGTACTTC,CASSRAWGNQETQYF
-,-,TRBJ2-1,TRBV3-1,TGTGCCAGCAGCCAAGATGGGGTAGGTGGGGATGAGCAGTTCTTC,CASSQDGVGGDEQFF
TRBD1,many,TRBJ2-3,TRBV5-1,TGCGCCAGCAGCTTCGACAGGGGGCGGGATACGCAGTATTTT,CASSFDRGRDTQYF